This section outlines one T cell receptor beta chain sequence together with its context. The data were obtained in a study of blood T cell repertoires in COVID-19. Study in general: PBMCs, B-cell-depleted T cells, or T cells were the source of the cDNA or gDNA that made up the material.

From germline, CDR1 is MDHEN and CDR2 SYDVKM. V lost 6 bases and J 2 bases, leaving 17 bases between the germline ends. This CDR3 region has 16 residues. TCRdb's copy holds only in-frame clones and misses some; the assay was immunoSEQ multiplex PCR. The table lists about 180,000 clones, roughly 84% of them singletons. Seattle participants joined during active infection and were tracked over time. The clonotype was recovered from a man older than 75 with COVID-19, enrolled during active disease. What was sequenced was peripheral blood. This sequence joins TRBV28 and TRBJ1-5; D is undetermined. The CDR3 coding sequence is TGTGCCAGCAGCCCCCCCTGGTGGGGAGGCAATCAGCCCCAGCATTTT. Translated: CASSPPWWGGNQPQHF.